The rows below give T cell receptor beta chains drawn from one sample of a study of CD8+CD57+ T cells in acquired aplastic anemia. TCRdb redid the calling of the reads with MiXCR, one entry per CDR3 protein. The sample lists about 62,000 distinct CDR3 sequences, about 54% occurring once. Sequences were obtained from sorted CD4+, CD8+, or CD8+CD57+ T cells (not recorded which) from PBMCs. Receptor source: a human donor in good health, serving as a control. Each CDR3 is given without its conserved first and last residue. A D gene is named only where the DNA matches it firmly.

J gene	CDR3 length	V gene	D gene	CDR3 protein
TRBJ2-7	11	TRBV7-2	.	ASSFQAGAQQY
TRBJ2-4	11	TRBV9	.	ASSVDGPSIQY
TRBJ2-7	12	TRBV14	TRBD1	ASSSGTDSYEQY
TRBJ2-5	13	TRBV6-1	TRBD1	ARKRDRVSWETQY
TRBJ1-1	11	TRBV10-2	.	ASSLDGDTEAF
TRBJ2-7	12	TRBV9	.	TSSLGQRNYEQY
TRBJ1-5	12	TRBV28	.	ASSPRVAYQPQH
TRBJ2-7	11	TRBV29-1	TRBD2	SVASGRKYEQY
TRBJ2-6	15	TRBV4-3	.	ASSQDHTSSGANVLT
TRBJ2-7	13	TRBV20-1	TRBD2	SARIAGALGYEQY
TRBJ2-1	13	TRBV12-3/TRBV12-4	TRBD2	ASSFFRGLVHEQF